The 9 T cell receptor beta chains in this list originate from one sample, sequenced in a study of OX40 agonist ivuxolimab in advanced cancers. Only in-frame clones appear in the TCRdb table, and some are missing; sequencing was by immunoSEQ multiplex PCR. The data show some 39,000 clones, around 80% seen once. The specimen comprised CD4+ or CD8+ T cells sorted from blood, sampled in a trial of the OX40 agonist ivuxolimab. The receptors come from an adult with an advanced solid tumor such as melanoma, head and neck, liver or kidney cancer.

The chain has TRBV19 and TRBJ1-2, with D tentatively TRBD1 (5 bases). This CDR3 has 15 residues. Trimming removed 5 bases from V and 1 base from J, with 14 bases in between. In germline, CDR1 is LNHDA, CDR2 SQIVND (reference sequence). CDR3 DNA: TGTGCCAGTAGTCGGGGGACCGCGATTAACTATGGCTACACCTTC. Residues: CASSRGTAINYGYTF. Full variable domain (rest looked up from reference TRBV19 and TRBJ1-2): DGGITQSPKYLFRKEGQNVTLSCEQNLNHDAMYWYRQDPGQGLRLIYYSQIVNDFQKGDIAEGYSVSREKKESFPLTVTSAQKNPTAFYLCASSRGTAINYGYTFGSGTRLTVV.

The chain has TRBV10-3 and TRBJ2-1, with D perhaps matching TRBD2 (6 bases). This CDR3 spans 14 amino acids. V dropped 4 bases and J dropped 5 bases, with 12 bases sitting between them. CDR1 and CDR2 (germline): ENHRY, SYGVKD. The CDR3 bases are TGTGCCATCAGTGTCGGGGGATTAGACAATGAGCAGTTCTTC. It yields the protein CAISVGGLDNEQFF.

The chain has TRBV6-6 and TRBJ2-1; TRBD1 agrees at 8 bases. The CDR3 is 15 residues long. J gave up 5 bases and V 6 bases, and 9 bases lay outside the gene matches. Germline V gives CDR1 MNHNY, CDR2 SVGAGI (reference sequence). DNA for the CDR3: TGTGCCAGCAGCAGACAGGGGTTGGCAAACAATGAGCAGTTCTTC. Translation: CASSRQGLANNEQFF.

V gene TRBV5-5 combines with J gene TRBJ2-7, with 9 bases aligning to TRBD1. CDR1 is SGHKS and CDR2 is YYEKEE in the germline V gene (reference sequence). V shed 4 bases and J 1 base; nucleotides not matched to a gene: 9. This CDR3 has 16 amino acids. CDR3 DNA sequence: TGTGCCAGCAGCCTTTGGACAGGGACAGGGTCCTACGAGCAGTACTTC. Translated: CASSLWTGTGSYEQYF.

This clone was observed a few times. V gene TRBV4-3 combines with J gene TRBJ1-4, with D perhaps matching TRBD1 (5 bases). Germline values: CDR1 LGHNA, CDR2 YSLEER. With 1 base removed from V and 7 bases from J, the gap between germline ends came to 10 bases. The length of the CDR3 is 14 residues. The CDR3 spells CASSQGGVGEKLFF. In DNA, the CDR3 is TGCGCCAGCAGCCAAGGAGGGGTGGGTGAAAAACTGTTTTTT.

The rearrangement links TRBV7-9 to TRBJ2-5, with D perhaps matching TRBD1 (5 bases). This CDR3 has 14 amino acids. The V end was cut by 5 bases, the J end by 3 bases, with 13 bases between. The germline V gene has CDR1 SEHNR and CDR2 FQNEAQ (reference sequence). The CDR3 nucleotides are TGTGCCAGCAGCCCTCCAGGGAAGGAAGAGACCCAGTACTTC. It yields the protein CASSPPGKEETQYF. Full variable domain (outside the CDR3, taken from reference TRBV7-9 and TRBJ2-5): DTGVSQNPRHKITKRGQNVTFRCDPISEHNRLYWYRQTLGQGPEFLTYFQNEAQLEKSRLLSDRFSAERPKGSFSTLEIQRTEQGDSAMYLCASSPPGKEETQYFGPGTRLLVL.

The chain has TRBV4-2 and TRBJ2-3, with D perhaps being TRBD1 or TRBD2 (5 bases each). Germline values: CDR1 LGHNA, CDR2 YNFKEQ. V was cut by 8 bases and J by 0 bases, with 12 bases left in between. This CDR3 has 14 residues. The CDR3 here is CASGGPISTDTQYF. The DNA for the CDR3 is TGTGCCAGCGGGGGTCCGATAAGCACAGATACGCAGTATTTT.

The rearrangement joins TRBV5-4 to TRBJ2-3; 9 bases line up with TRBD2. Germline assignment: CDR1 SGHNT and CDR2 YYREEE (reference sequence). The CDR3 extends over 16 amino acids. Trimming removed 4 bases from V and 4 bases from J; junction bases left unmatched: 10. The CDR3 DNA sequence: TGTGCCAGCAGCCCCCGTGGCGGGAGGGCCGCAGATACGCAGTATTTT. Its protein is CASSPRGGRAADTQYF.

For the CDR3, the DNA is TGTGCCAGCAGCTTAGGCCGGGGACTAGCGGGAGGGCGGACAGATACGCAGTATTTT. Translation: CASSLGRGLAGGRTDTQYF. The chain combines TRBV11-2 with TRBJ2-3; 16 nucleotides align to TRBD2. The CDR3 runs 19 residues. V lost 1 base, J lost 3 bases, and 7 bases stayed unmatched. CDR1 is SGHAT and CDR2 is FQNNGV in the germline V gene. Together with reference TRBV11-2 and TRBJ2-3, the CDR3 gives the full variable domain: EAGVAQSPRYKIIEKRQSVAFWCNPISGHATLYWYQQILGQGPKLLIQFQNNGVVDDSQLPKDRFSAERLKGVDSTLKIQPAKLEDSAVYLCASSLGRGLAGGRTDTQYFGPGTRLTVL.